Below, 18 T cell receptor beta chains from the same sample are listed, as sequenced in a study of OX40 agonist ivuxolimab in advanced cancers. TCRdb's table, derived via immunoSEQ multiplex PCR, lists solely in-frame clones and lacks some. The table includes 70,000 or so clones, 86% detected once. Sequenced material: CD4+ or CD8+ T cells sorted from blood, taken in a trial of the OX40 agonist ivuxolimab. Receptor source: an adult with an advanced solid tumor such as melanoma, head and neck, liver or kidney cancer.

This sequence joins TRBV20-1 and TRBJ1-1; D unresolved. CDR1 DFQATT and CDR2 SNEGSKA come from the germline V gene (reference sequence). Deletions cut 3 bases from V and 5 bases from J, with 7 bases between. The CDR3 is made up of 11 amino acids. The CDR3 spells CSASKRTEAFF. The DNA for the CDR3 is TGCAGTGCTAGTAAACGGACTGAAGCTTTCTTT.

The V call is TRBV28, the J call TRBJ1-5; D ambiguous. CDR1 is MDHEN and CDR2 is SYDVKM in the germline V gene. CDR3 length equals 16 residues. V was trimmed by 7 bases and J by 4 bases, leaving 20 bases between them. In DNA, the CDR3 is TGTGCCAGCACCACTTCAAGGGTCATAGTTAATCAGCCCCAGCATTTT. Translating it yields CASTTSRVIVNQPQHF.

This sequence joins TRBV19 and TRBJ1-1; no reliable D call. The CDR3 is made up of 13 amino acids. Germline V gene lookup returns CDR1 LNHDA and CDR2 SQIVND (reference sequence). V was cut by 3 bases and J by 1 base, with 6 bases left in between. The CDR3 nucleotides are TGTGCCAGTAGTATTCGAGGGAACACTGAAGCTTTCTTT. It specifies CASSIRGNTEAFF.

The rearrangement uses TRBV30 and TRBJ2-1; D is perhaps TRBD2 (6 bases). CDR1 and CDR2 (germline): GTSNPN, SVGIG (reference sequence). With 2 bases removed from V and 10 bases from J, the gap between germline ends came to 18 bases. The length of the CDR3 is 14 residues. As DNA, the CDR3 is TGTGCCTGGAGTCCTTCGGGACTTTTGGGGGAGCAGTTCTTC. It codes for CAWSPSGLLGEQFF.

CDR3 amino acids: CASSYLVGQGFDGYTF. CDR3 nucleotide sequence: TGTGCCAGCAGTTACCTTGTCGGGCAGGGCTTCGACGGCTACACCTTC. V gene TRBV6-5 combines with J gene TRBJ1-2; a weak D match, TRBD1 (5 bases). Deletions cut 2 bases from V and 8 bases from J, with 21 bases between. The CDR3 contains 16 residues. Germline V gives CDR1 MNHEY, CDR2 SVGAGI.

The gene calls are TRBV2 and TRBJ2-1, with D possibly being TRBD1 or TRBD2 (5 bases each). This CDR3 comprises 14 residues. Germline CDR1 and CDR2: SNHLY and FYNNEI. Between the trimmed V and J ends, which lost 8 bases and 5 bases, there was a span of 16 bases. The DNA for the CDR3 is TGTGCCAGCCAAAAAGAGGGGAAGCACAATGAGCAGTTCTTC. This translates into CASQKEGKHNEQFF. Full variable domain (missing parts from reference TRBV2 and TRBJ2-1): EPEVTQTPSHQVTQMGQEVILRCVPISNHLYFYWYRQILGQKVEFLVSFYNNEISEKSEIFDDQFSVERPDGSNFTLKIRSTKLEDSAMYFCASQKEGKHNEQFFGPGTRLTVL.

V usage is TRBV6-6 and J usage is TRBJ1-2, with a tentative D call TRBD1 (5 bases). The germline V gene has CDR1 MNHNY and CDR2 SVGAGI (reference sequence). This CDR3 is 14 amino acids long. Trimming took 2 bases from V and 3 from J, leaving 10 bases between them. In DNA form, the CDR3 reads TGTGCCAGCAGTTACCGGGGCAAGGACTATGGCTACACCTTC. Encoded protein: CASSYRGKDYGYTF.

V is TRBV21-1 and J is TRBJ1-1. TRBV21-1 is recorded as a pseudogene. The CDR3 is made up of 13 amino acids. CDR3: CASSAETLREAFF. Written as DNA, the CDR3 is TGTGCCAGCAGCGCCGAGACCTTGAGGGAAGCTTTCTTT.

The CDR3 protein is CASSQERGRMGTGELFF. CDR3 bases: TGTGCCAGCAGCCAAGAACGAGGCAGGATGGGCACCGGGGAGCTGTTTTTT. The chain couples TRBV14 to TRBJ2-2, with D hard to call. V lost 0 bases and J lost 4, with 15 bases in between. Germline CDR1 SGHDN, CDR2 FVKESK. The CDR3 consists of 17 residues.

A note on this clone: No DNA is shown, since the ends of the CDR3 on it are uncertain; the CDR3 is the one TCRdb lists. The chain uses TRBV21-1 and TRBJ1-1; TRBD1 was called by the table and not checked on the DNA. TRBV21-1 is noted as a pseudogene. A total of 15 residues make up the CDR3, ends included. The CDR3 loop reads CASSNWAKGAAEAFF.

The chain couples TRBV27 to TRBJ1-2; D perhaps matches TRBD1 (5 bases). V lost 5 bases to trimming and J lost 8 bases, with 15 bases between them. Germline CDR1 and CDR2: MNHEY and SMNVEV (reference sequence). The CDR3 has 13 residues. The CDR3 DNA is TGTGCCAGCAGTCCGGGGATTGGGGCAGGCTACACCTTC. This gives the protein CASSPGIGAGYTF.

The CDR3 spells CSARENTQYF. The CDR3 nucleotides read TGCAGTGCTAGAGAAAATACGCAGTATTTT. J is TRBJ2-3 and V is TRBV20-1; the D is unclear. CDR1 is DFQATT and CDR2 is SNEGSKA in the germline V gene (reference sequence). The V gene lost 0 bases and the J gene lost 7 bases, with 2 bases spanning the gap. This CDR3 spans 10 amino acids.

The rearrangement links TRBV14 to TRBJ2-5; D not certain. The V end lost 5 bases, the J end lost 7 bases, and 17 bases lay between the germline ends. The germline V gene encodes CDR1 SGHDN and CDR2 FVKESK. This CDR3 has 14 amino acids. CDR3 residues: CASSEGGRYTTQYF. DNA for the CDR3: TGTGCCAGCAGCGAAGGCGGACGGTACACGACCCAGTACTTC.

The V call is TRBV15, the J call TRBJ1-1; D remains unclear. CDR1 is LNHNV and CDR2 is YYDKDF in the germline V gene (reference sequence). The CDR3 spans 14 residues. Deletions cut 2 bases from V and 8 bases from J, with 15 bases between. This CDR3 reads CATSRMTASREAFF. The CDR3 coding sequence is TGTGCCACCAGCAGAATGACGGCAAGTAGAGAAGCTTTCTTT.

The genes are TRBV18 and TRBJ2-1; TRBD2 agrees at 10 bases. In germline, CDR1 is KGHSH, CDR2 LQKENI. V lost 4 bases, J lost 1 base, and 4 bases stayed unmatched. The CDR3 totals 16 residues. The CDR3 DNA sequence: TGTGCCAGCTCACACTCTAGCGGGAGTTCCTACAATGAGCAGTTCTTC. It codes for CASSHSSGSSYNEQFF.

This chain joins TRBV18 and TRBJ1-3; D not certain. V was pared by 3 bases and J by 0 bases, with 6 bases between. The CDR3 is 14 residues long. Germline CDR1 KGHSH, CDR2 LQKENI. The CDR3 DNA reads TGTGCCAGCTCACCCAACAGCTCTGGAAACACCATATATTTT. This encodes CASSPNSSGNTIYF.

This clone was counted between two and nine times. V and J are TRBV7-9 and TRBJ2-7; 7 nucleotides match TRBD1. V lost 2 bases to trimming and J lost 3 bases; unmatched junction nucleotides: 7. The CDR3 length is 15 residues. Looked up from germline, CDR1 is SEHNR and CDR2 is FQNEAQ (reference sequence). The CDR3: CASSLTGANLYEQYF. CDR3 DNA sequence: TGTGCCAGCAGCTTAACAGGGGCGAACCTCTACGAGCAGTACTTC.

The chain links TRBV15 to TRBJ1-1; 7 nucleotides align to TRBD1. There are 13 residues in the CDR3. The germline V gene has CDR1 LNHNV and CDR2 YYDKDF (reference sequence). V lost 3 bases to trimming and J lost 4 bases; unmatched junction nucleotides: 2. In nucleotides, the CDR3 is TGTGCCACCAGCAGGGACAGGCCCACTGAAGCTTTCTTT. As protein: CATSRDRPTEAFF.